This T cell receptor (beta chain) was sequenced in a study of T-cell memory formation after mild COVID-19. A 5'RACE reaction primed in the constant segment made cDNA libraries of TCR alpha and TCR beta, and these carried sample barcodes and UMIs. TCRdb analysed the 5' RACE reads with MiXCR anew, one entry per CDR3 protein. The sample has around 370,000 distinct CDR3 sequences, roughly 21% seen once; the top ten hold under 15%. Trimming cost V 4 bases and J 4 bases, with 11 bases left between them. This CDR3 is built from 13 residues. Germline lookup yields CDR1 LGHNA and CDR2 YSLEER. This TCR derives from an adult woman who had mild COVID-19 (a few samples of this study predate the infection). Cell type and time point are not known. The sample consisted of PBMCs or a T cell subset sorted from them (not recorded which). V is TRBV4-3 and J is TRBJ2-7; no reliable D call. The CDR3 here is CASSPEPRYEQYF. In nucleotides, the CDR3 is TGCGCCAGCAGCCCCGAGCCCCGATACGAGCAGTACTTC.